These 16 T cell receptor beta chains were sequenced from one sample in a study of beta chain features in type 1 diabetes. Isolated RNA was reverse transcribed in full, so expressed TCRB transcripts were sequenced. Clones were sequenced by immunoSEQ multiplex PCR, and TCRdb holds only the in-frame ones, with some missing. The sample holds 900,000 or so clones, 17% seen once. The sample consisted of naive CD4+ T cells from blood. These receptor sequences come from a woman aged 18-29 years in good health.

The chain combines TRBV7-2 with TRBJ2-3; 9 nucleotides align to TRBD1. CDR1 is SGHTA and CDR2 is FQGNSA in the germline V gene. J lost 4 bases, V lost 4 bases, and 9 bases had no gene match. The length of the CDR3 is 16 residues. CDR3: CASSSQGAGFADTQYF. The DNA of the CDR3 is TGTGCCAGCAGCTCACAGGGGGCTGGATTCGCAGATACGCAGTATTTT.

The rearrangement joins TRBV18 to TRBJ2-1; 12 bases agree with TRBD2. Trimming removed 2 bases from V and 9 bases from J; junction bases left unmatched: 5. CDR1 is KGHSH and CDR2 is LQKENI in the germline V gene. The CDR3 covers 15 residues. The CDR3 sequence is CASSPSTSGSIEQFF. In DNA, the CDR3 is TGTGCCAGCTCACCATCGACTAGCGGGAGTATTGAGCAGTTCTTC. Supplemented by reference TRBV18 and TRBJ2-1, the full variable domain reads NAGVMQNPRHLVRRRGQEARLRCSPMKGHSHVYWYRQLPEEGLKFMVYLQKENIIDESGMPKERFSAEFPKEGPSILRIQQVVRGDSAAYFCASSPSTSGSIEQFFGPGTRLTVL.

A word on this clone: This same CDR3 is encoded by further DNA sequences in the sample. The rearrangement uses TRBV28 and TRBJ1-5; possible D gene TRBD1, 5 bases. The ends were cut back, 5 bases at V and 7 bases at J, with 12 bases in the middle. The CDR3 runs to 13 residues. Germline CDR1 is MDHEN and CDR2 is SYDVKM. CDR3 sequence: CASSPTGVQPQHF. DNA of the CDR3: TGTGCCAGCAGTCCTACAGGTGTCCAGCCCCAGCATTTT.

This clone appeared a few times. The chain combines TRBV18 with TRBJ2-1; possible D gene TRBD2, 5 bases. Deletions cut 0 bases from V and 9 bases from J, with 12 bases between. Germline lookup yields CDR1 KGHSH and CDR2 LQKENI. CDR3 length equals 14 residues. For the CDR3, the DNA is TGTGCCAGCTCACCACCGATTCCTAGCACTGAGCAGTTCTTC. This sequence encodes CASSPPIPSTEQFF.

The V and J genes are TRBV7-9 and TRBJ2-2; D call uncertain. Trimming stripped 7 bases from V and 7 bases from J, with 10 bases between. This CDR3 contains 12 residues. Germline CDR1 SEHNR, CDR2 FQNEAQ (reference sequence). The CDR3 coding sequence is TGTGCCAGCACTCATCTCGGCGGGGAGCTGTTTTTT. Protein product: CASTHLGGELFF. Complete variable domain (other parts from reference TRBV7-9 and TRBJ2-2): DTGVSQNPRHKITKRGQNVTFRCDPISEHNRLYWYRQTLGQGPEFLTYFQNEAQLEKSRLLSDRFSAERPKGSFSTLEIQRTEQGDSAMYLCASTHLGGELFFGEGSRLTVL.

CDR3: CASSHRTREAGGYTF. DNA of the CDR3: TGTGCCAGTAGCCATAGGACCAGAGAAGCGGGCGGCTACACCTTC. The rearrangement uses TRBV19 and TRBJ1-2, with D unclear. CDR3 length: 15 residues. The germline V gene has CDR1 LNHDA and CDR2 SQIVND (reference sequence). The V and J ends lost 6 bases and 8 bases respectively, with 22 bases between them.

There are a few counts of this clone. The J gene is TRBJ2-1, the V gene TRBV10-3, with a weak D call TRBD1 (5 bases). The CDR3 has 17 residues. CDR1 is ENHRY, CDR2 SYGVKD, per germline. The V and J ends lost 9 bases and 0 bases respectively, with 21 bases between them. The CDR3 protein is CAISGLPPPSSYNEQFF. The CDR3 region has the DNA TGTGCCATTTCAGGGTTGCCACCCCCTAGCTCCTACAATGAGCAGTTCTTC.

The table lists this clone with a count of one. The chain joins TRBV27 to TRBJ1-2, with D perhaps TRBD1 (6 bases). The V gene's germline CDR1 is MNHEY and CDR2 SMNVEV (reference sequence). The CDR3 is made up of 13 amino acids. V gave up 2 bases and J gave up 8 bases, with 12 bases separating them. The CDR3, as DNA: TGTGCCAGCAGTTTAGGGCAGGGGAGAGGCTACACCTTC. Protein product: CASSLGQGRGYTF.

CDR3 DNA sequence: TGTGCCATCAGTGAAGGTCTGGCGTTCGCTGAAGCTTTCTTT. Residues: CAISEGLAFAEAFF. V is TRBV10-3 and J is TRBJ1-1, with unresolved D. Trimming removed 3 bases from V and 6 bases from J, with 14 bases in between. The CDR3 runs 14 residues. The V gene's germline CDR1 is ENHRY and CDR2 SYGVKD.

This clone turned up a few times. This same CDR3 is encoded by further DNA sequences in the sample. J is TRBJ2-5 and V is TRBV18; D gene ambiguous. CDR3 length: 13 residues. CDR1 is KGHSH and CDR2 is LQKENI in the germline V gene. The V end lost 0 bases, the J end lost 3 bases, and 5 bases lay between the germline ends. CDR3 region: CASSPPSEETQYF. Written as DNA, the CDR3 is TGTGCCAGCTCACCACCTTCCGAAGAGACCCAGTACTTC.

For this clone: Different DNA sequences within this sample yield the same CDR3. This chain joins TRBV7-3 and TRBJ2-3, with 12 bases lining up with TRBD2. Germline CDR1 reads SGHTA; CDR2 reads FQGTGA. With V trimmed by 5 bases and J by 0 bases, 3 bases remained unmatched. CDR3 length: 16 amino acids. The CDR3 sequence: CASSLGTSGSTDTQYF. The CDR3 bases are TGTGCCAGCAGCCTCGGGACTAGCGGGAGCACAGATACGCAGTATTTT.

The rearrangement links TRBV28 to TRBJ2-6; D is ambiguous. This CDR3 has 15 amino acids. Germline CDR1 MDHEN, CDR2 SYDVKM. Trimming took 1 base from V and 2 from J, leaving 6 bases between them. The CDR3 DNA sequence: TGTGCCAGCAGTTTATCAGTAGCTGGGGCCAACGTCCTGACTTTC. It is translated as CASSLSVAGANVLTF.

The CDR3 protein is CASSSRGSGRTGELFF. Here the CDR3 DNA reads TGTGCCAGCAGTTCCCGGGGTAGCGGGAGGACCGGGGAGCTGTTTTTT. V usage is TRBV28 and J usage is TRBJ2-2; 10 nucleotides line up with TRBD2. Trimming at V came to 4 bases and at J to 5 bases, leaving 7 bases not matched to a gene. The CDR3 length is 16 residues. CDR1 MDHEN and CDR2 SYDVKM come from the germline V gene.

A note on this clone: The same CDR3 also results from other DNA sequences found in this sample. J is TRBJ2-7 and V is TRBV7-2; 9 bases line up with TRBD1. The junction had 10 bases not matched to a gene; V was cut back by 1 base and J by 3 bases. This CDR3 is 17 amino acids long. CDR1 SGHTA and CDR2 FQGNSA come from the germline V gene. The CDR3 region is CASSLVGTGGVRYEQYF. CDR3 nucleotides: TGTGCCAGCAGCTTAGTGGGCACAGGGGGCGTGCGCTACGAGCAGTACTTC.

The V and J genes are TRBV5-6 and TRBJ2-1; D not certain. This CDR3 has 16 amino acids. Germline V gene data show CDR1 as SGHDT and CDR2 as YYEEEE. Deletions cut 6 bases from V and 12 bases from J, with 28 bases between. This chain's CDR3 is CASNPRTTSALYGQFF. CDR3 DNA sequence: TGTGCCAGCAACCCTCGTACTACCTCCGCGCTCTACGGGCAGTTCTTC. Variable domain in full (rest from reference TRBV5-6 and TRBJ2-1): DAGVTQSPTHLIKTRGQQVTLRCSPKSGHDTVSWYQQALGQGPQFIFQYYEEEERQRGNFPDRFSGHQFPNYSSELNVNALLLGDSALYLCASNPRTTSALYGQFFGPGTRLTVL.

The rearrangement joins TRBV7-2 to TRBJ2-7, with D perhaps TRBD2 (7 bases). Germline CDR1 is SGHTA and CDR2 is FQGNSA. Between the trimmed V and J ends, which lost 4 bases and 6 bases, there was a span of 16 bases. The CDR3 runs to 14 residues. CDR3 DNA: TGTGCCAGCAGCTCACAGGGAGGGAACGGCGAGCAGTACTTC. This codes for CASSSQGGNGEQYF.